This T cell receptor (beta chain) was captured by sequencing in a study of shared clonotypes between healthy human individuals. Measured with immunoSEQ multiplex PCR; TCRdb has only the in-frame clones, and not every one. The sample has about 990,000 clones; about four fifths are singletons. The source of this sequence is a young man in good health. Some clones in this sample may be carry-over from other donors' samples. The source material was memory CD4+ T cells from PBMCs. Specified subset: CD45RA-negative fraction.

The CDR3 loop reads CASSPSEAGSYEQYF. CDR3 bases: TGTGCCAGCAGCCCTAGCGAGGCGGGCTCGTACGAGCAGTACTTC. This chain links TRBV6-5 with TRBJ2-7, with D perhaps matching TRBD2 (6 bases). The CDR3 sequence is 15 residues long. The germline V gene encodes CDR1 MNHEY and CDR2 SVGAGI. V lost 6 bases and J lost 4, with 19 bases in between.